A selection of T cell receptor beta chains follows, all from one sample in a study of response to subunit inactivated influenza vaccine. MiXCR was run by TCRdb on the RT-PCR reads, yielding one entry per CDR3 protein. Among hundreds of thousands of distinct CDR3 sequences listed, 25% were seen once. Sequenced here: CD4+ T cells sorted from PBMCs, sampled about 5 days after vaccination. All receptors come from a man between 45 and 60 years old who received an inactivated influenza vaccine. CDR3s include the opening cysteine and the closing phenylalanine or tryptophan. The order of the fields is CDR3 length, D gene, clone size, J gene, V gene, CDR3 DNA, CDR3 protein. The D gene is left open where the match is weak. A row's size may be missing; if present it is once, few, many or a size class.

12 | . | . | TRBJ2-1 | TRBV3-1 | TGTGCCAGCAGCCAGGACGGGGGAGCAGAGTTCTTC | CASSQDGGAEFF
14 | TRBD2 | few | TRBJ2-2 | TRBV29-1 | TGCAGCGTCTCAGGACTAGCGGGAGCCGGGGAGCTGTTTTTT | CSVSGLAGAGELFF
13 | . | few | TRBJ2-3 | TRBV11-2 | TGTGCCAGCAGCCGGTCGAGCGGAGATACGCAGTATTTT | CASSRSSGDTQYF
14 | TRBD1 | . | TRBJ1-5 | TRBV12-3/TRBV12-4 | TGTGCCAGCAGTTACAGGGGCAGCAATCAGCCCCAGCATTTT | CASSYRGSNQPQHF
18 | TRBD2 | once | TRBJ2-1 | TRBV20-1 | TGCAGTGCTAGAGAGGCTAGCGGGAGAGGAGGCTCCTACAATGAGCAGTTCTTC | CSAREASGRGGSYNEQFF
13 | . | . | TRBJ1-6 | TRBV7-9 | TGTGCCAGCAGCTTACTACGGGCTACTGGCCTCCACTTT | CASSLLRATGLHF
14 | . | few | TRBJ2-7 | TRBV20-1 | TGCAGTGCTCCCAAGACTAGCAGCGGGACAGAGCAGTACTTC | CSAPKTSSGTEQYF
13 | . | many | TRBJ1-1 | TRBV20-1 | TGCAGTGCTAAATTGGTTATGAACACTGAAGCTTTCTTT | CSAKLVMNTEAFF
16 | . | . | TRBJ2-2 | TRBV7-9 | TGTGCCAGCAGCTTATTCCGGGACCCCGGGGCCGGGGAGCTGTTTTTT | CASSLFRDPGAGELFF
12 | . | many | TRBJ2-7 | TRBV6-2/TRBV6-3 | TGTGCCAGCAGCCCCTCTGGTTTCGAGCAGTACTTC | CASSPSGFEQYF
14 | . | . | TRBJ2-5 | TRBV10-3 | TGTGCCATCAGTGAAATGGTCTCGCAAGAGACCCAGTACTTC | CAISEMVSQETQYF
13 | . | . | TRBJ2-1 | TRBV10-3 | TGTGCCATCAACCGAGACGGTTACAATGAGCAGTTCTTC | CAINRDGYNEQFF